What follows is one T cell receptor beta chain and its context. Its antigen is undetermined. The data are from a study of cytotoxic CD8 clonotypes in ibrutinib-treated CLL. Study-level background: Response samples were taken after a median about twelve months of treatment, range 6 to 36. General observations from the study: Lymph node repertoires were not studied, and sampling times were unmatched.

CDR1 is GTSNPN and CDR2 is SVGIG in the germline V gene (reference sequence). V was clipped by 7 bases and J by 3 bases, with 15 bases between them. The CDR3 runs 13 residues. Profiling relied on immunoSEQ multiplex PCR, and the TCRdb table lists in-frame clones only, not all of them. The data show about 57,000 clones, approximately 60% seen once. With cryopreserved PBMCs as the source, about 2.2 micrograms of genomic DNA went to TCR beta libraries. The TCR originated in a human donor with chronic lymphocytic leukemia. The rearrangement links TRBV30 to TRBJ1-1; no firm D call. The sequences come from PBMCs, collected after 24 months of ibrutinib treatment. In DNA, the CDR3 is TGTGCCTCGAGCGAGGAGCGGGACACTGAAGCTTTCTTT. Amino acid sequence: CASSEERDTEAFF.